Given below is one TCR beta chain in context. Its matching antigen is unknown. The record originates from a study of shared clonotypes between healthy human individuals. General study points: Clonotypes which were not shared had lower generation probabilities than clonotypes that all four donors shared. Across several donors, naive CD4 shared roughly 5.1%, naive CD8 more than 3%, memory CD4 roughly 2.2%, memory CD8 more than 0.35%.

For each subset, genomic DNA was distributed in equal portions over several immunoSEQ plates. Replicate sorted-subset PCRs were loaded with approximately 200 ng DNA, 30,000 to 35,000 T cell genomes. TCRdb's copy holds only in-frame clones and misses some; the assay was immunoSEQ multiplex PCR. The table has hundreds of thousands of clones, around 72% seen once. V was cut by 3 bases and J by 8 bases, with 10 bases left in between. The CDR3 loop spans 12 amino acids. Germline V gene data show CDR1 as WSHSY and CDR2 as SAAADI. The TCR comes from a young woman in good health. The sequencing sample was made of memory CD4+ T cells sorted from blood. Subset reported: CD45RA-negative fraction. V gene TRBV10-2 combines with J gene TRBJ1-2; no clear D gene. The CDR3 nucleotides read TGCGCCAGCAGTGAAGACCGGCGAGGCTACACCTTC. Translating gives CASSEDRRGYTF.